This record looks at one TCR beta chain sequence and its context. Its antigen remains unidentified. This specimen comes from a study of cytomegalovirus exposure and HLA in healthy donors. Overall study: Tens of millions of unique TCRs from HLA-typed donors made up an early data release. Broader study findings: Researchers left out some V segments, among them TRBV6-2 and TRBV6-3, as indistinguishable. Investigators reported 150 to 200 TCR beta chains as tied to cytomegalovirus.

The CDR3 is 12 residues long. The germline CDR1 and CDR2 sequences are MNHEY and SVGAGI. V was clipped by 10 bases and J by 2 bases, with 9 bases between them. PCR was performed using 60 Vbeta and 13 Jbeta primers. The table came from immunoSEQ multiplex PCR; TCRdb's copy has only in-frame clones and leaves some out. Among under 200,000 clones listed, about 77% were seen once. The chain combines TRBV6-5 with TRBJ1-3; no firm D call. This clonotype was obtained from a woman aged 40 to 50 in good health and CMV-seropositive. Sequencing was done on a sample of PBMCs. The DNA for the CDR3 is TGTGCCACCCAAACACCTGGAAACACCATATATTTT. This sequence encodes CATQTPGNTIYF.